This entry describes one T cell receptor (beta chain). Its antigen is as yet unknown. Expressed TCRB transcripts were sequenced because the isolated RNA had all been reverse transcribed beforehand. Clones were read by immunoSEQ multiplex PCR, and TCRdb kept only the in-frame ones, dropping some. The sample lists 200,000 to 300,000 clones; roughly an eighth were seen once. V shed 4 bases, J shed 2 bases, and the junction held 6 bases outside the gene matches. Germline CDR1 reads SGDLS; CDR2 reads YYNGEE. The CDR3 covers 15 residues. This entry comes from a study of beta chain features in type 1 diabetes. Study-level findings and limits: The cDNA sequencing approach could over-represent high-TCR-expressing cells.

Material: naive CD4+ T cells from blood. The genes are TRBV9 and TRBJ1-1; 9 bases align to TRBD1. The clonotype originates from a woman aged 40 to 50 in good health. The CDR3 spells CASSPRQGDNTEAFF. For the CDR3, the DNA is TGTGCCAGCAGCCCGAGACAGGGGGATAACACTGAAGCTTTCTTT.